Below are 31 T cell receptor beta chains sequenced from a single sample in a study of CD8 T cells in Susac syndrome. Random hexamers primed reverse transcription of about 0.5 to 1 ug RNA. TCRdb redid the calling of the immunoSEQ multiplex PCR reads with MiXCR, one entry per CDR3 protein. Of roughly 200,000 distinct CDR3 sequences in the sample, roughly 94% were seen once. The specimen sequenced was CD4+ T cells from PBMCs. The receptors originated from a human donor with Susac syndrome.

The chain employs TRBV11-2 and TRBJ1-2; no clear D gene. CDR1 is SGHAT, CDR2 FQNNGV, per germline. CDR3 length: 14 amino acids. Trimming shortened V by 0 bases and J by 7 bases, and 12 bases separated the two germline ends. The CDR3 DNA follows: TGTGCCAGCAGCTTAGACCCGACTGCCGGTGGCTACACCTTC. Its protein is CASSLDPTAGGYTF.

The chain links TRBV9 to TRBJ1-1; D is perhaps TRBD1 (6 bases). Trimming removed 1 base from V and 5 bases from J, with 15 bases in between. CDR3 length equals 15 residues. CDR1 is SGDLS, CDR2 YYNGEE, per germline. The CDR3, as DNA: TGTGCCAGCAGCGTATTCCTAGGGCAGGGGACTGAAGCTTTCTTT. Amino acids: CASSVFLGQGTEAFF.

The V and J genes are TRBV18 and TRBJ1-3, with D perhaps matching TRBD1 (5 bases). The germline V and J ends were trimmed by 2 bases and 0 bases, with 17 bases remaining between them. The germline V gene encodes CDR1 KGHSH and CDR2 LQKENI. The CDR3 consists of 18 residues. The CDR3 region is CASSPGGGGQLSGNTIYF. The CDR3 coding sequence is TGTGCCAGCTCACCAGGAGGTGGAGGACAACTCTCTGGAAACACCATATATTTT.

This chain uses TRBV3-1 with TRBJ2-5; 11 bases are shared with TRBD2. With 4 bases clipped from V and 1 base from J, the junction kept 2 bases outside the gene matches. The germline gives CDR1 LGHDT, CDR2 YNNKEL (reference sequence). The CDR3 runs 15 residues. The chain's CDR3 is CASSRGLAGQETQYF. The CDR3 coding sequence is TGTGCCAGCAGCCGCGGACTAGCGGGCCAAGAGACCCAGTACTTC.

CDR3 amino acids: CASSRFILRDGGAGANVLTF. The CDR3 nucleotides read TGTGCCAGCAGTCGGTTTATCCTCCGGGACGGAGGCGCTGGGGCCAACGTCCTGACTTTC. The chain combines TRBV27 with TRBJ2-6; D assignment may be TRBD1 or TRBD2 (5 bases each). The germline V gene encodes CDR1 MNHEY and CDR2 SMNVEV (reference sequence). The CDR3 has 20 residues. Trimming removed 5 bases from V and 2 bases from J, with 25 bases in between.

The chain joins TRBV20-1 to TRBJ2-5; 13 positions match TRBD2. Germline V gene data show CDR1 as DFQATT and CDR2 as SNEGSKA (reference sequence). The CDR3 loop spans 14 amino acids. J lost 9 bases, V lost 0 bases, and 4 bases had no gene match. DNA for the CDR3: TGCAGTGCTAGAGAACTAGCGGGGGGGAGTCCCCAGTACTTC. Its protein product is CSARELAGGSPQYF.

This rearrangement joins TRBV9 to TRBJ1-1; no clear D gene. V lost 0 bases to trimming and J lost 6 bases, with 12 bases between them. There are 14 residues in the CDR3. CDR1 and CDR2 (germline): SGDLS, YYNGEE. This CDR3 is CASSVEPQRAEAFF. The CDR3 DNA follows: TGTGCCAGCAGCGTAGAGCCCCAGCGGGCTGAAGCTTTCTTT. The whole variable domain, remainder taken from reference TRBV9 and TRBJ1-1, is DSGVTQTPKHLITATGQRVTLRCSPRSGDLSVYWYQQSLDQGLQFLIQYYNGEERAKGNILERFSAQQFPDLHSELNLSSLELGDSALYFCASSVEPQRAEAFFGQGTRLTVV.

J is TRBJ1-6 and V is TRBV30; D unclear. The CDR3 is 17 amino acids. Germline lookup yields CDR1 GTSNPN and CDR2 SVGIG (reference sequence). The V and J ends lost 3 bases and 1 base respectively, with 16 bases between them. The CDR3 coding sequence is TGTGCCTGGAGAGCCGGGAGTACAAGTTCCTATAATTCACCCCTCCACTTT. It encodes CAWRAGSTSSYNSPLHF.

The chain joins TRBV2 to TRBJ2-1; D is uncertain. CDR3 length: 13 residues. Trimming removed 7 bases at V and 6 bases at J, with 13 bases between. Germline-derived CDR1 and CDR2 are SNHLY and FYNNEI. CDR3 DNA: TGTGCCAGCAACGTATTGATAGGCAATGAGCAGTTCTTC. Translated, it gives CASNVLIGNEQFF.

The chain couples TRBV6-1 to TRBJ1-6; 9 bases are shared with TRBD1. With V trimmed by 6 bases and J by 6 bases, 9 bases remained unmatched. CDR1 and CDR2 (germline): MNHNS, SASEGT. CDR3 length: 16 amino acids. The CDR3 region has the DNA TGTGCCAGCAGGCCTCCGGGACAGGGAGGTAATTCACCCCTCCACTTT. Amino acid sequence: CASRPPGQGGNSPLHF.

The CDR3 is CASSLRSYGYTF. CDR3 nucleotide sequence: TGTGCCAGCAGTTTGCGAAGCTATGGCTACACCTTC. V is TRBV28 and J is TRBJ1-2; D remains unclear. CDR3 length: 12 amino acids. Germline V gives CDR1 MDHEN, CDR2 SYDVKM. The V and J ends lost 3 bases and 4 bases respectively, with 6 bases between them.

This clonotype was observed a single time. This chain links TRBV7-9 with TRBJ2-1; TRBD1 might be the D (6 bases). Germline V CDR1 and CDR2: SEHNR, FQNEAQ (reference sequence). Trimming removed 5 bases from V and 5 bases from J, with 16 bases in between. CDR3 size: 15 residues. Here the CDR3 reads CASSPDRSYDNEQFF. DNA for the CDR3: TGTGCCAGCAGCCCAGACAGGAGCTATGACAATGAGCAGTTCTTC.

The chain recombines TRBV12-3 or TRBV12-4 with TRBJ1-2; D remains unclear. V lost 4 bases and J lost 2, with 11 bases in between. The CDR3 is 14 amino acids. This chain's CDR3 is CASSYRTLNYGYTF. The CDR3, as DNA: TGTGCCAGCAGTTACCGGACGCTCAACTATGGCTACACCTTC.

This chain uses TRBV7-9 with TRBJ2-7; 7 bases align to TRBD1. The CDR3 consists of 16 residues. Germline CDR1 reads SEHNR; CDR2 reads FQNEAQ (reference sequence). V lost 5 bases, J lost 0 bases, and 10 bases stayed unmatched. The chain's CDR3 is CASSRNDRASSYEQYF. Written as DNA, the CDR3 is TGTGCCAGCAGCAGAAACGACAGGGCGAGCTCCTACGAGCAGTACTTC.

This chain joins TRBV28 and TRBJ1-1; D is uncertain. This CDR3 is built from 14 residues. Germline V lookup: CDR1 MDHEN, CDR2 SYDVKM. V was pared by 7 bases and J by 10 bases, with 22 bases between. The CDR3 region is CASTTSGVPGGAFF. The CDR3 nucleotides are TGTGCCAGCACCACCTCAGGCGTCCCAGGTGGAGCTTTCTTT.

V gene TRBV4-2 combines with J gene TRBJ2-2, with unresolved D. CDR1 is LGHNA, CDR2 YNFKEQ, per germline. Trimming cost V 4 bases and J 7 bases, with 7 bases left between them. This CDR3 is built from 12 residues. The DNA for the CDR3 is TGTGCCAGCAGCCCGGGCCTCGGGGAGCTGTTTTTT. Protein sequence: CASSPGLGELFF.

The J gene is TRBJ2-7, the V gene TRBV5-6; TRBD1 might be the D (5 bases). This CDR3 has 16 residues. Germline loops: CDR1 SGHDT, CDR2 YYEEEE. V lost 4 bases, J lost 0 bases, and 17 bases lay in between. The CDR3, as DNA: TGTGCCAGCAGCGACGCAGGGATACTGCCCTCCTACGAGCAGTACTTC. It specifies CASSDAGILPSYEQYF.

The chain recombines TRBV2 with TRBJ2-4; 9 bases are shared with TRBD1. V trimming: 6 bases; J trimming: 0 bases; junction bases outside the gene matches: 6. There are 16 residues in the CDR3. CDR1 is SNHLY and CDR2 is FYNNEI in the germline V gene. CDR3 protein: CASRVQGALAKNIQYF. The CDR3 DNA reads TGTGCCAGCAGGGTACAGGGGGCCTTAGCCAAAAACATTCAGTACTTC.

Details on this clonotype: An end of the junction differs from the germline gene, which may be a read error. J is TRBJ2-1 and V is TRBV14, with 12 bases fitting TRBD2. CDR1 and CDR2 (germline): SGHDN, FVKESK. The CDR3 has 13 residues. CDR3 in amino acids: CASSRLSSGRALF. In DNA form, the CDR3 reads TGTGCCAGCAGCCGCTTATCTAGCGGGAGGGCCCTCTTC.

The chain employs TRBV18 and TRBJ1-1; TRBD1 might be the D (5 bases). Germline-derived CDR1 and CDR2 are KGHSH and LQKENI. The CDR3 extends over 12 amino acids. V was pared by 4 bases and J by 6 bases, with 9 bases between. CDR3 region: CASSRPGAEAFF. CDR3 nucleotide sequence: TGTGCCAGCTCACGACCGGGGGCTGAAGCTTTCTTT. Full variable domain (remainder filled in from reference TRBV18 and TRBJ1-1): NAGVMQNPRHLVRRRGQEARLRCSPMKGHSHVYWYRQLPEEGLKFMVYLQKENIIDESGMPKERFSAEFPKEGPSILRIQQVVRGDSAAYFCASSRPGAEAFFGQGTRLTVV.

This chain uses TRBV3-1 with TRBJ2-1; D is possibly TRBD1 (5 bases). Germline values: CDR1 LGHDT, CDR2 YNNKEL (reference sequence). CDR3 length equals 13 residues. V was pared by 2 bases and J by 7 bases, with 9 bases between. The CDR3 spells CASSQLGRNEQFF. CDR3 nucleotides: TGTGCCAGCAGCCAACTGGGGCGGAATGAGCAGTTCTTC.

The rearrangement uses TRBV3-1 and TRBJ2-7; D gene unclear. This CDR3 region has 13 residues. The ends were cut back, 1 base at V and 3 bases at J, with 7 bases in the middle. Germline CDR1 LGHDT, CDR2 YNNKEL (reference sequence). CDR3 DNA: TGTGCCAGCAGCCAAGTCACTAACTACGAGCAGTACTTC. As protein: CASSQVTNYEQYF.

The rearrangement uses TRBV5-4 and TRBJ2-3; 8 nucleotides match TRBD2. From germline, CDR1 is SGHNT and CDR2 YYREEE (reference sequence). There are 16 residues in the CDR3. Unmatched junction bases numbered 5, after V lost 1 base and J lost 1 base. Written as DNA, the CDR3 is TGTGCCAGCAGCTTGCGGGGCGGGGGGCGCACAGATACGCAGTATTTT. This gives the protein CASSLRGGGRTDTQYF.

In DNA form, the CDR3 reads TGTGCCAGCAGCTTAGGTGGGCCGGGTAATTCACCCCTCCACTTT. As protein: CASSLGGPGNSPLHF. V is TRBV13 and J is TRBJ1-6; D is uncertain. This CDR3 has 15 residues. Trimming pared 0 bases from V and 6 bases from J, leaving 9 bases between. Germline CDR1 and CDR2: PRHDT and FYEKMQ (reference sequence).

The V call is TRBV30, the J call TRBJ1-2; 8 bases align to TRBD1. Germline V lookup: CDR1 GTSNPN, CDR2 SVGIG (reference sequence). CDR3 length equals 13 residues. The trim removed 3 bases at V and 7 bases at J, leaving 7 bases unmatched. For the CDR3, the DNA is TGTGCCTGGAGCGCAGGGGGCGTAGGTGGCTACACCTTC. This gives the protein CAWSAGGVGGYTF.

V gene TRBV29-1 combines with J gene TRBJ2-1, with 9 bases lining up with TRBD2. V lost 5 bases and J lost 0; bases outside the gene matches: 2. There are 14 residues in the CDR3. Germline loops: CDR1 SQVTM, CDR2 ANQGSEA. The CDR3 loop reads CSVSSGTSYNEQFF. DNA of the CDR3: TGCAGCGTTTCTAGCGGGACCTCCTACAATGAGCAGTTCTTC.

This clonotype was detected only once. The CDR3 DNA follows: TGTGCCAGCAGCTTAGGTCTTTTGGATGAGCAGTTCTTC. Its protein product is CASSLGLLDEQFF. V and J are TRBV7-9 and TRBJ2-1, with D unclear. V dropped 1 base and J dropped 8 bases, with 9 bases sitting between them. Germline CDR1 is SEHNR and CDR2 is FQNEAQ (reference sequence). This CDR3 has 13 residues.

The chain has TRBV20-1 and TRBJ2-1, with TRBD2 matching 9 bases. V lost 1 base and J lost 5; bases outside the gene matches: 9. Germline CDR1 reads DFQATT; CDR2 reads SNEGSKA (reference sequence). This CDR3 spans 16 amino acids. CDR3 DNA sequence: TGCAGTGCTAGAGCCATAGCGCTAGCGGGAAACAATGAGCAGTTCTTC. Translated: CSARAIALAGNNEQFF.

The chain couples TRBV18 to TRBJ2-7, with TRBD2 as a possible D gene (6 bases). The CDR3 contains 13 residues. The germline V and J ends were trimmed by 2 bases and 6 bases, with 11 bases remaining between them. Looked up from germline, CDR1 is KGHSH and CDR2 is LQKENI. For the CDR3, the DNA is TGTGCCAGCTCACCATTGCGGGGCGTCGAGCAGTACTTC. Amino acid sequence: CASSPLRGVEQYF.

The rearrangement links TRBV5-5 to TRBJ2-1; D unresolved. From germline, CDR1 is SGHKS and CDR2 YYEKEE (reference sequence). The CDR3 spans 8 residues. V lost 3 bases and J lost 15, with 4 bases in between. The DNA of the CDR3 is TGTGCCAGCAGCTATGCGTTCTTC. It specifies CASSYAFF.

This chain links TRBV7-9 with TRBJ2-1; TRBD2 agrees at 10 bases. Trimming cost V 5 bases and J 7 bases; bases outside gene matches: 5. CDR1 SEHNR and CDR2 FQNEAQ come from the germline V gene (reference sequence). The CDR3 runs 14 residues. The CDR3 DNA reads TGTGCCAGCAGCCCGACGGGACTAGCGAATGAGCAGTTCTTC. Its protein is CASSPTGLANEQFF.